This TCR beta chain was sequenced in a study of CD8+CD57+ T cells in acquired aplastic anemia. Study-level background: Mean yield of DNA from sorted CD4+ and CD8+ cells was 3 to 3.5 ug.

CDR3 and TCR beta VDJ profiling relied on genomic DNA as the template. From the reads, TCRdb called clonotypes with MiXCR, one entry per CDR3 protein. The table lists around 150,000 distinct CDR3 sequences, 40% to 50% of them singletons, with approximately 2.9% in the top ten. Findings of the study overall: Patients and controls shared approximately 30 CD8+ CDR3 sequences, highly expressed in patients.

In the case of this clonotype: As yet, its antigen is unknown. The junction differs from germline at one of its ends, possibly a read error.

Whoever was chosen for sequencing had shown CD8+CD57+ cell expansion by flow cytometry. Diagnosis of severe acquired aplastic anemia applied to all patients. Sequenced input: sorted CD4+, CD8+, or CD8+CD57+ T cells (not recorded which) from PBMCs. The sequence derives from a human donor with aplastic anemia.

CDR3 residues: CASSQGTPNNEQLF. CDR3 nucleotide sequence: TGTGCCAGCAGCCAAGGGACACCAAACAATGAGCAGCTCTTC. V and J are TRBV25-1 and TRBJ2-1, with D possibly being TRBD1 (6 bases). Germline-derived CDR1 and CDR2 are MGHDK and SYGVNS. This CDR3 contains 14 residues.